This T cell receptor beta chain was found in a study of T cells in Graves' hyperthyroidism and ophthalmopathy. Study information: Peripheral blood was collected at initial diagnosis, before any treatment.

The CDR3 regions of TCR beta were amplified from RNA transcripts. The HTBI primer set was used in a first-round RT-PCR of the TCR CDR3. One entry per CDR3 protein results from TCRdb running MiXCR on the multiplex PCR reads. This sample has about 710,000 distinct CDR3 sequences, with 16% found just once. Study-wide points: Ophthalmopathy was predicted by the model a median of roughly 6.6 months ahead of onset. Blood also contained most expanded thyroid clonotypes above 0.001.

Concerning this clonotype: The antigen is unknown.

Germline V gene data show CDR1 as MDHEN and CDR2 as SYDVKM. CDR3 length: 14 amino acids. Trimming took off 5 bases at V and 5 bases at J, with 15 bases between the two ends. Among the patients, aged 18 to 65, hyperthyroidism was newly diagnosed and had lasted under 2 months. Sequenced material: blood. This TCR was recovered from a man between 18 and 29 years old with Graves' hyperthyroidism. The chain is built from TRBV28 and TRBJ1-2; D perhaps matches TRBD1 (5 bases). The CDR3 here is CASSPRAGKYGYTF. DNA for the CDR3: TGTGCCAGCAGTCCCAGGGCGGGGAAGTATGGCTACACCTTC.